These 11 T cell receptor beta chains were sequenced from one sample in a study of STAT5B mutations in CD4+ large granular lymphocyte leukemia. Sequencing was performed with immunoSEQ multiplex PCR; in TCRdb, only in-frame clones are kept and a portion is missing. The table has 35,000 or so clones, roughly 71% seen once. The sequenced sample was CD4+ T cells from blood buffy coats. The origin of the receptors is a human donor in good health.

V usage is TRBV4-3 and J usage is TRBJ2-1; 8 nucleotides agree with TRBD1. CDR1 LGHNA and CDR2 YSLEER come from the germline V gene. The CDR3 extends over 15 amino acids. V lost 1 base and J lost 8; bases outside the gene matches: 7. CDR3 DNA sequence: TGCGCCAGCAGCCAAGCGCAGGGGGCCGTGGATGAGCAGTTCTTC. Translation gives CASSQAQGAVDEQFF.

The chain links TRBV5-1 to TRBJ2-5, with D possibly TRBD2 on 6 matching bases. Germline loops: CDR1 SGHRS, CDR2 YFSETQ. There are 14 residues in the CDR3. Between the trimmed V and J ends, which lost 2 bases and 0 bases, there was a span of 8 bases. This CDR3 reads CASSFAGNQETQYF. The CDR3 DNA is TGCGCCAGCAGCTTCGCGGGGAACCAAGAGACCCAGTACTTC. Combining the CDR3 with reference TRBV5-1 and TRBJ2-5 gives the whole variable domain KAGVTQTPRYLIKTRGQQVTLSCSPISGHRSVSWYQQTPGQGLQFLFEYFSETQRNKGNFPGRFSGRQFSNSRSEMNVSTLELGDSALYLCASSFAGNQETQYFGPGTRLLVL.

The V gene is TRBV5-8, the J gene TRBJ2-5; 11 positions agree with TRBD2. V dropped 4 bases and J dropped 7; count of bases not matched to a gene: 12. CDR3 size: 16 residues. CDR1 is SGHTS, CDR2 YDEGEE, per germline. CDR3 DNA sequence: TGTGCCAGCAGCCCCTATAGCGGGGGGGCGGGTCGGACCCAGTACTTC. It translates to CASSPYSGGAGRTQYF.

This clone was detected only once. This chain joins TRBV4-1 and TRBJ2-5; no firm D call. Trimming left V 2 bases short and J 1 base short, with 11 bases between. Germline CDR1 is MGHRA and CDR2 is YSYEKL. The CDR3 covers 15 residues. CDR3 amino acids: CASSQPFLAQETQYF. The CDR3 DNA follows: TGCGCCAGCAGCCAACCGTTTTTAGCCCAAGAGACCCAGTACTTC.

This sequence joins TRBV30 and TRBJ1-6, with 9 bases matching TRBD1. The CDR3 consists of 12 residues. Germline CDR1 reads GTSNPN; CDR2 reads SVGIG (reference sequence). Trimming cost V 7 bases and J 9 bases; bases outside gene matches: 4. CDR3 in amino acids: CAFGQGSSPLHF. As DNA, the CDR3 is TGTGCCTTTGGACAGGGGAGTTCACCCCTCCACTTT.

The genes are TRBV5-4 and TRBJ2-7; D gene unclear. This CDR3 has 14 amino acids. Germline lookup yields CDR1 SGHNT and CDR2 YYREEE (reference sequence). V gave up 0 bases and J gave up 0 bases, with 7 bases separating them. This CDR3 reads CASSLDHSSYEQYF. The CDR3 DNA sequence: TGTGCCAGCAGCTTGGACCACAGCTCCTACGAGCAGTACTTC. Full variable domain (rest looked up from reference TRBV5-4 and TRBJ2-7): ETGVTQSPTHLIKTRGQQVTLRCSSQSGHNTVSWYQQALGQGPQFIFQYYREEENGRGNFPPRFSGLQFPNYSSELNVNALELDDSALYLCASSLDHSSYEQYFGPGTRLTVT.

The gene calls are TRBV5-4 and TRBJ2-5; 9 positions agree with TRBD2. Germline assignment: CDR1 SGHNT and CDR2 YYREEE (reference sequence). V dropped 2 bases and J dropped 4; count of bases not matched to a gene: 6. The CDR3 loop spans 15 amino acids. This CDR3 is CASSFFAGGPETQYF. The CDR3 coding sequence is TGTGCCAGCAGCTTTTTTGCGGGGGGGCCAGAGACCCAGTACTTC.

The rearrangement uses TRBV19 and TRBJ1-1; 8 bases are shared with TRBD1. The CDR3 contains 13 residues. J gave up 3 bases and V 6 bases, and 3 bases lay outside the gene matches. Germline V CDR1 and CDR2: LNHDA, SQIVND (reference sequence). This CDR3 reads CASRDRVDTEAFF. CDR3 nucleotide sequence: TGTGCCAGTAGGGACAGGGTAGACACTGAAGCTTTCTTT.

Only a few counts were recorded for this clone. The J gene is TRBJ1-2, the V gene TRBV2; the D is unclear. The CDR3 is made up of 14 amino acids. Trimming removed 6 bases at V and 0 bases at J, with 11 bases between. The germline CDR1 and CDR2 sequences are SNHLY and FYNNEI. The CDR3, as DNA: TGTGCCAGCAGGGGAGCAAATTCTAACTATGGCTACACCTTC. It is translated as CASRGANSNYGYTF.

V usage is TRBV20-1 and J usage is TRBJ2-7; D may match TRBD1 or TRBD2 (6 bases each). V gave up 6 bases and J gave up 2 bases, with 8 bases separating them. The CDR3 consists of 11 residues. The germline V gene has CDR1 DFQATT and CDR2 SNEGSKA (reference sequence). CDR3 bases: TGCAGTGCGCGGGACACCTACGAGCAGTACTTC. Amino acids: CSARDTYEQYF.

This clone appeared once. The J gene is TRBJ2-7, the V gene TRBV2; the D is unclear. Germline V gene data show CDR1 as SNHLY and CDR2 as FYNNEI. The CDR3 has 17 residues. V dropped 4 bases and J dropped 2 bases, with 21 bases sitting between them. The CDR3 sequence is CASSVPLFGVSAYEQYF. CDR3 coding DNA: TGTGCCAGCAGTGTCCCCTTGTTTGGGGTTTCAGCCTACGAGCAGTACTTC.